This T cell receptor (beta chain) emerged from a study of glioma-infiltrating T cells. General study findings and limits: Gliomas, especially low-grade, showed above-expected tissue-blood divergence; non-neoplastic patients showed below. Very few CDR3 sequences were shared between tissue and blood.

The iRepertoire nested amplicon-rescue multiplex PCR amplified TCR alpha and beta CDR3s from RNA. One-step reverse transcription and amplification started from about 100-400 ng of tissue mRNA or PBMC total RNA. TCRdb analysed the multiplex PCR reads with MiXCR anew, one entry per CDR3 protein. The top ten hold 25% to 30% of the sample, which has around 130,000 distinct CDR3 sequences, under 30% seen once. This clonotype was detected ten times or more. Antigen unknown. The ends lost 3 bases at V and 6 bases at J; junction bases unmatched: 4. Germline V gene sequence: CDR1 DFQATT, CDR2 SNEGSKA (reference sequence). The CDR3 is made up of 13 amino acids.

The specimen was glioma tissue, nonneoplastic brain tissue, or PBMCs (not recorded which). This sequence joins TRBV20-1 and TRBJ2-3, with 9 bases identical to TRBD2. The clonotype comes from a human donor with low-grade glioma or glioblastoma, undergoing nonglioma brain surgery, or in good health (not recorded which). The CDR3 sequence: CSASAGGQDTQYF. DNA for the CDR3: TGCAGTGCTAGCGCGGGGGGGCAGGATACGCAGTATTTT.